This TCR beta chain was recorded in a study of response to subunit inactivated influenza vaccine. This CDR3 region has 13 residues. CDR1 is LGHNA, CDR2 YNFKEQ, per germline. Trimming pared 0 bases from V and 5 bases from J, leaving 6 bases between. TCRdb re-called the RT-PCR reads through MiXCR, storing one row per CDR3 protein. Of 150,000 to 200,000 distinct CDR3 sequences listed, about 12% are singletons. Study-wide results and limits: T cells newly recruited by each seasonal influenza vaccination are few, the authors suggested.

This clonotype was observed a handful of times. Its antigen remains unidentified. The same specimen was also included in a second study, on T cells expressing NK-cell markers. That paper notes: cDNA encoding TCR beta was synthesized via 5'RACE template switching incorporating UMIs. The study drew TCR beta repertoires from sorted CD3+CD56+NKG2C+, CD3+CD56+NKG2C- and CD3+CD56-NKG2C+ T cells.

The sequencing here drew on CD8+ T cells sorted from PBMCs, taken roughly 12 days after vaccination. This receptor was obtained from a man aged 45 to 65 who received an inactivated influenza vaccine. This chain uses TRBV4-2 with TRBJ2-3; D unresolved. DNA for the CDR3: TGTGCCAGCAGCCAAGATGCAAAAGATACGCAGTATTTT. Its protein product is CASSQDAKDTQYF.